Below, 18 T cell receptor beta chains from the same sample are listed, as sequenced in a study of T-cell memory formation after mild COVID-19. TCRdb ran MiXCR on the 5' RACE reads and lists one entry per CDR3 protein. The sample lists 200,000 or so distinct CDR3 sequences, approximately 16% occurring once. The sample consisted of PBMCs or a T cell subset sorted from them (not recorded which). The origin of the receptors is an adult woman who had mild COVID-19 (a few samples of this study predate the infection). Cell type and time point are not known.

This clonotype was detected many times. The chain is built from TRBV27 and TRBJ1-5; the D is unclear. This CDR3 has 14 residues. Trimming removed 5 bases from V and 5 bases from J, with 13 bases in between. The germline V gene has CDR1 MNHEY and CDR2 SMNVEV (reference sequence). CDR3 nucleotide sequence: TGTGCCAGCAGTCCTAGGACTGTTGATCAGCCCCAGCATTTT. This translates into CASSPRTVDQPQHF.

The chain employs TRBV3-1 and TRBJ1-1, with D maybe TRBD1 (5 bases). This CDR3 comprises 15 residues. Germline V gene sequence: CDR1 LGHDT, CDR2 YNNKEL (reference sequence). V was shortened by 5 bases and J by 1 base, with 14 bases between the two germline ends. The CDR3 DNA sequence: TGTGCCAGCAGCAGGGGCAGGGCGAGGAACACTGAAGCTTTCTTT. Translation: CASSRGRARNTEAFF.

This clonotype was seen a handful of times. CDR3 DNA sequence: TGTGCCAGCAGCGCCACCGGGACGGTATCCTCCTACGAGCAGTACTTC. Translated: CASSATGTVSSYEQYF. The rearrangement joins TRBV7-3 to TRBJ2-7, with D perhaps assigned TRBD1 or TRBD2 (5 bases each). V lost 5 bases and J lost 0, with 17 bases in between. CDR1 and CDR2 from the germline V gene are SGHTA and FQGTGA. The CDR3 has 16 residues.

This clonotype was seen a few times. This chain uses TRBV12-3 or TRBV12-4 with TRBJ2-3; no clear D. The CDR3 is made up of 12 amino acids. The germline V and J ends were trimmed by 6 bases and 4 bases, with 8 bases remaining between them. The CDR3 nucleotides read TGTGCCAGCAGCCCCAAGGCAGATACGCAGTATTTT. It yields the protein CASSPKADTQYF.

A few counts support this clonotype. This chain connects TRBV6-5 to TRBJ2-7; tentatively, D is TRBD2 (6 bases). The CDR3 length is 17 residues. Trimming shortened V by 0 bases and J by 4 bases, and 19 bases separated the two germline ends. CDR1 is MNHEY and CDR2 is SVGAGI in the germline V gene. The CDR3 DNA sequence: TGTGCCAGCAGTTACTCGATGGGGCCCAGGGAGGTTTACGAGCAGTACTTC. It translates to CASSYSMGPREVYEQYF.

This clonotype was detected only a few times. This rearrangement joins TRBV7-2 to TRBJ1-2, with D possibly matching TRBD1 (6 bases). The CDR3 consists of 13 residues. The V gene lost 5 bases and the J gene lost 4 bases, with 11 bases spanning the gap. CDR1 is SGHTA, CDR2 FQGNSA, per germline. The CDR3 loop is CASSTGQPYGYTF. CDR3 nucleotide sequence: TGTGCCAGCAGCACCGGACAGCCCTATGGCTACACCTTC.

This clonotype came up a few times. The CDR3 reads CASRTPTSGGDEQFF. CDR3 in DNA: TGCGCCAGCAGAACCCCGACTAGCGGGGGCGATGAGCAGTTCTTC. The J gene is TRBJ2-1, the V gene TRBV5-1, with 12 bases fitting TRBD2. V trimming: 5 bases; J trimming: 8 bases; junction bases outside the gene matches: 8. The CDR3 has 15 residues. The germline V gene encodes CDR1 SGHRS and CDR2 YFSETQ.

This clonotype was recorded once. The chain carries TRBV27 and TRBJ1-3; D possibly corresponds to TRBD1 (6 bases). The ends were cut back, 5 bases at V and 0 bases at J, with 11 bases in the middle. The CDR3 extends over 15 amino acids. From germline, CDR1 is MNHEY and CDR2 SMNVEV (reference sequence). The CDR3 DNA follows: TGTGCCAGCAGTCCTGGGACAAGCTCTGGAAACACCATATATTTT. This gives the protein CASSPGTSSGNTIYF.

This clonotype was observed a handful of times. The V call is TRBV5-1, the J call TRBJ2-1, with 7 bases fitting TRBD2. CDR3 length: 18 amino acids. Germline V CDR1 and CDR2: SGHRS, YFSETQ. The V and J ends lost 2 bases and 8 bases, in that order; junction bases with no gene match: 19. CDR3 region: CASSFPRSLARWGDEQFF. The CDR3 DNA reads TGCGCCAGCAGCTTCCCCCGCTCACTAGCGCGATGGGGGGATGAGCAGTTCTTC.

This clonotype was picked up many times. The rearrangement links TRBV7-8 to TRBJ1-2; TRBD1 might be the D (6 bases). This CDR3 has 17 residues. Between the trimmed V and J ends, which lost 2 bases and 4 bases, there was a span of 20 bases. Germline values: CDR1 SGHVS, CDR2 FQNEAQ. CDR3 coding DNA: TGTGCCAGCAGCTTATGGTCGCTCCGGGGGCGCGGCTATGGCTACACCTTC. As protein: CASSLWSLRGRGYGYTF.

In its sample, this clonotype was seen a few times. The chain links TRBV27 to TRBJ2-7, with 9 bases lining up with TRBD2. There are 16 residues in the CDR3. Germline V lookup: CDR1 MNHEY, CDR2 SMNVEV (reference sequence). Trimming took 5 bases from V and 7 from J; bases not matched to a gene: 15. The CDR3 loop reads CASSITWLAGAGEQYF. Written as DNA, the CDR3 is TGTGCCAGCAGTATAACGTGGTTAGCGGGAGCGGGTGAGCAGTACTTC.

This clonotype was detected ten times or more. The J gene is TRBJ1-5, the V gene TRBV12-3 or TRBV12-4; perhaps TRBD1 as D (5 bases). The CDR3 is 16 amino acids. Trimming pared 0 bases from V and 4 bases from J, leaving 13 bases between. The DNA of the CDR3 is TGTGCCAGCAGTTTAGCAGGGGCGCGAAGGAATCAGCCCCAGCATTTT. Its protein product is CASSLAGARRNQPQHF.

This sequence joins TRBV7-9 and TRBJ2-1, with a weak D call TRBD2 (6 bases). From germline, CDR1 is SEHNR and CDR2 FQNEAQ (reference sequence). The CDR3 length is 17 residues. V was shortened by 5 bases and J by 4 bases, with 21 bases between the two germline ends. The CDR3 loop is CASSPNKAGSKYNEQFF. The CDR3 nucleotides read TGTGCCAGCAGCCCAAATAAAGCGGGTTCTAAATACAATGAGCAGTTCTTC.

This clonotype showed up just a few times. The rearrangement joins TRBV12-3 or TRBV12-4 to TRBJ2-3; no clear D gene. The CDR3 totals 14 residues. V lost 5 bases, J lost 1 base, and 10 bases lay in between. CDR3 amino acids: CASSPMIGTDTQYF. CDR3 nucleotide sequence: TGTGCCAGCAGTCCTATGATTGGCACAGATACGCAGTATTTT.

V gene TRBV7-9 combines with J gene TRBJ1-1; TRBD1 aligns across 9 bases. The CDR3 totals 14 residues. Germline CDR1 reads SEHNR; CDR2 reads FQNEAQ (reference sequence). V dropped 6 bases and J dropped 4; count of bases not matched to a gene: 6. In nucleotides, the CDR3 is TGTGCCAGCAGTCCCGACAGGGGGGGCACTGAAGCTTTCTTT. As protein: CASSPDRGGTEAFF.

This clonotype was counted only a few times. V is TRBV24-1 and J is TRBJ2-3; 10 positions agree with TRBD2. V lost 3 bases, J lost 4 bases, and 6 bases stayed unmatched. Germline V gene sequence: CDR1 KGHDR, CDR2 SFDVKD. The CDR3 spans 16 residues. In DNA, the CDR3 is TGTGCCACCAGTGATGCTAGCGGGAGCGCGGCAGATACGCAGTATTTT. Encoded protein: CATSDASGSAADTQYF.

This sequence joins TRBV24-1 and TRBJ1-2, with D uncertain. Germline V lookup: CDR1 KGHDR, CDR2 SFDVKD. The V and J ends lost 5 bases and 2 bases respectively, with 14 bases between them. This CDR3 region has 15 residues. CDR3 bases: TGTGCCACCAGTGCCTCCTACGAGAGAAACTATGGCTACACCTTC. Translation gives CATSASYERNYGYTF.

This clonotype was detected only once. V gene TRBV6-6 combines with J gene TRBJ1-3; D gene uncertain. This CDR3 is built from 16 residues. The V gene's germline CDR1 is MNHNY and CDR2 SVGAGI (reference sequence). The V and J ends lost 2 bases and 0 bases respectively, with 11 bases between them. The CDR3 DNA follows: TGTGCCAGCAGTTACGCTGGGAAGAGCTCTGGAAACACCATATATTTT. Protein product: CASSYAGKSSGNTIYF.